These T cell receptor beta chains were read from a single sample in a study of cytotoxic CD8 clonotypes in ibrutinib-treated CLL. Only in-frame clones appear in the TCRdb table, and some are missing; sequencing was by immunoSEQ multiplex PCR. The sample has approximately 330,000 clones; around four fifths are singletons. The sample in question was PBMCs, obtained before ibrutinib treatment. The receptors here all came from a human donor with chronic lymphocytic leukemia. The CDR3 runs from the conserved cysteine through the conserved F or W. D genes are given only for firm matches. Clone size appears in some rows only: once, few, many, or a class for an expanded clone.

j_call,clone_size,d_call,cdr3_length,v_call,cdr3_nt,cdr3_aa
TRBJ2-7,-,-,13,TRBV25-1,TGTGCCAGCAGTGAATTGAGGGGTTACGAGCAGTACTTC,CASSELRGYEQYF
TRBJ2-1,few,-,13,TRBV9,TGTGCCAGCAGCGAGTGGGCGAAAAATGAGCAGTTCTTC,CASSEWAKNEQFF
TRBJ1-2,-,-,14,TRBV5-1,TGCGCCAGCAGCCCCGGCGCGGACTTGTATGGCTACACCTTC,CASSPGADLYGYTF
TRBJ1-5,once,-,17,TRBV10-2,TGCGCCAGCAGTAGTAACCTCAAGAGGGGTAGCAATCAGCCCCAGCATTTT,CASSSNLKRGSNQPQHF
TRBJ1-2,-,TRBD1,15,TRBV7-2,TGTGCCAGCAGCTTAGGCCCCACAGGGGCAGAAGGCTACACCTTC,CASSLGPTGAEGYTF
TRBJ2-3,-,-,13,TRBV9,TGTGCCAGCAGCGTAGAGGAACCAGATACGCAGTATTTT,CASSVEEPDTQYF
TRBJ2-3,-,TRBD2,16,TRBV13,TGTGCCAGCAGCTTATACCCTAGCGGAAGCACAGATACGCAGTATTTT,CASSLYPSGSTDTQYF
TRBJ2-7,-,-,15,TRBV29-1,TGCAGCGTTGAAGTTACGGGGTCTTGGGGGGCGGAGCAGTACTTC,CSVEVTGSWGAEQYF
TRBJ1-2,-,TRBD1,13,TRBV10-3,TGTGCCATCAGCGCGGGACAGGGGACGAGCTACACCTTC,CAISAGQGTSYTF
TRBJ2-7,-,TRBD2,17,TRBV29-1,TGCAGCGTTGAAGGGCCCCTCATGGGCGGGAGGTCCTACGAGCAGTACTTC,CSVEGPLMGGRSYEQYF